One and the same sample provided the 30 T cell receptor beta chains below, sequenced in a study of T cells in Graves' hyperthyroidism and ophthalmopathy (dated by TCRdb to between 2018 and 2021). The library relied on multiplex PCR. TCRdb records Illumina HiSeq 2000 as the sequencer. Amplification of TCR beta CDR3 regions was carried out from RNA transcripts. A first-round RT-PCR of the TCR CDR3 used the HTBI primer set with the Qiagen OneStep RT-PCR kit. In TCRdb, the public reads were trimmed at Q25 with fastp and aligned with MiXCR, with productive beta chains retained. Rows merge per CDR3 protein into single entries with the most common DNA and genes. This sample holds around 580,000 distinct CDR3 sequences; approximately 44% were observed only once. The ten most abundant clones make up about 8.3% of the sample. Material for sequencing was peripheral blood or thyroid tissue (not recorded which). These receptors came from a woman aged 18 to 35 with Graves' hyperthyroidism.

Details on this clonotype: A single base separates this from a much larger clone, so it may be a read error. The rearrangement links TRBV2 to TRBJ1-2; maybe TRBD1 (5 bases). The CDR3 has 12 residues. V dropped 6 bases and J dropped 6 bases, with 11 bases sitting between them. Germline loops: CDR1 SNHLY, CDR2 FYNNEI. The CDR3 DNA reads TGTGCCAGCAGGCGCGCACAGGATGGCTACACCTTC. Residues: CASRRAQDGYTF.

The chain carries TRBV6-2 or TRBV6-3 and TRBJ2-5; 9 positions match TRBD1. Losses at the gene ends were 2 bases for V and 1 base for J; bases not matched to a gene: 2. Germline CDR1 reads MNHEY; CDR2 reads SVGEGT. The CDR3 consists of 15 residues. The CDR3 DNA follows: TGTGCCAGCAGTTACGGGACAGGGCCCCAAGAGACCCAGTACTTC. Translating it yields CASSYGTGPQETQYF.

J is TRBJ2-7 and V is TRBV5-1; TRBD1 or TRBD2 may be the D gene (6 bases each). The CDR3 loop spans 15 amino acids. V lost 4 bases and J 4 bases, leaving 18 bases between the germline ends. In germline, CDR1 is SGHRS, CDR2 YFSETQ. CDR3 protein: CASSPRTAAGYEQYF. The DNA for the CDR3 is TGCGCCAGCAGCCCCCGGACAGCTGCGGGGTACGAGCAGTACTTC.

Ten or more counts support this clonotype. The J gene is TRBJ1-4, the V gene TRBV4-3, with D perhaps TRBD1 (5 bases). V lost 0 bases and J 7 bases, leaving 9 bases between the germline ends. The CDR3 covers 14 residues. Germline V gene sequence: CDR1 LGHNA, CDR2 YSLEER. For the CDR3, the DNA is TGCGCCAGCAGCCAAGAGGCAGGGAGTGAAAAACTGTTTTTT. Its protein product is CASSQEAGSEKLFF.

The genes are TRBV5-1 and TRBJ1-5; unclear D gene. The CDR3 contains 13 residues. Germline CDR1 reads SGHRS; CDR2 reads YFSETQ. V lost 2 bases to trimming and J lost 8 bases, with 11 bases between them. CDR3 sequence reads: CASSFSGEEPQHF. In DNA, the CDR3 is TGCGCCAGCAGCTTTTCCGGGGAGGAGCCCCAGCATTTT.

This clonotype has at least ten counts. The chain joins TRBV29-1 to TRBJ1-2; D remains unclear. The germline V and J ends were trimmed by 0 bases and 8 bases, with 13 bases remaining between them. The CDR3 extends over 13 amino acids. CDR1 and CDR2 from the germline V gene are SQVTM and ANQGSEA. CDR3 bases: TGCAGCGTTGAAGAAGCTTCCCAGCGGGGCTACACCTTC. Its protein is CSVEEASQRGYTF.

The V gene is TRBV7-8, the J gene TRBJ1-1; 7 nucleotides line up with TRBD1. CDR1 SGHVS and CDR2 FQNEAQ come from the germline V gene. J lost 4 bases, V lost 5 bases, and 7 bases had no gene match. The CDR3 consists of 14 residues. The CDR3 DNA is TGTGCCAGCAGCCTTAAAGGGGGCGGCACTGAAGCTTTCTTT. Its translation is CASSLKGGGTEAFF.

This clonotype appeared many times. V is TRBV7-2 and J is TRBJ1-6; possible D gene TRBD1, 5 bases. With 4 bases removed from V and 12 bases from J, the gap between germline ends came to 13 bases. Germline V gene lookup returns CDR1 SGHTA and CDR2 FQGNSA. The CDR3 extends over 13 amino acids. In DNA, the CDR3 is TGTGCCAGCAGCTCCCCGACAGTTCTACCCCTCCACTTT. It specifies CASSSPTVLPLHF.

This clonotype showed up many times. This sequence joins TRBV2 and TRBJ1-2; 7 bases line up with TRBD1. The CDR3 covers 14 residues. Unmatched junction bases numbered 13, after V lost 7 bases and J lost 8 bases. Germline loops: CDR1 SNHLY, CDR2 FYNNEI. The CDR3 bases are TGTGCCAGCACAAGGTCGACAGGGTATAGAGGCTACACCTTC. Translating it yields CASTRSTGYRGYTF.

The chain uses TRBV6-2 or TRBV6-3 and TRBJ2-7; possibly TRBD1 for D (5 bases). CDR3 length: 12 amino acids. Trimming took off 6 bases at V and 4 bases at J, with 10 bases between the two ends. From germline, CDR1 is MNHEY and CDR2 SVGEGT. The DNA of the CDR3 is TGTGCCAGCAGCCGGACAATTTACGAGCAGTACTTC. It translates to CASSRTIYEQYF.

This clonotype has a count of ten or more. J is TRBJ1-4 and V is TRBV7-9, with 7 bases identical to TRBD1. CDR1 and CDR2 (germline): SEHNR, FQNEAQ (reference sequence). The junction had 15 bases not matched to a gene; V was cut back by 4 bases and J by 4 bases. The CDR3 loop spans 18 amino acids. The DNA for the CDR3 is TGTGCCAGCAGCTCTATCACAGGGGCCGGACCGATTAATGAAAAACTGTTTTTT. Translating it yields CASSSITGAGPINEKLFF.

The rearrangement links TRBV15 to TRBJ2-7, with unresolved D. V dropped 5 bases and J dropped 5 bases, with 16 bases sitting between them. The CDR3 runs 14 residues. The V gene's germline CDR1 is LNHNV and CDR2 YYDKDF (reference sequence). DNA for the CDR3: TGTGCCACCAGCCCCCTACCCTCCGGACACGAGCAGTACTTC. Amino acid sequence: CATSPLPSGHEQYF.

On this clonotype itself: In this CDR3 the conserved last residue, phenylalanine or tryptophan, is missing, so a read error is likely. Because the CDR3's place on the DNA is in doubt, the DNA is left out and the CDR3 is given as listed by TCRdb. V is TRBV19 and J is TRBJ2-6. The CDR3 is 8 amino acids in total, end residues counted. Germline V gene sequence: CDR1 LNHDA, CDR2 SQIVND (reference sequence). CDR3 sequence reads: CASSIGTS.

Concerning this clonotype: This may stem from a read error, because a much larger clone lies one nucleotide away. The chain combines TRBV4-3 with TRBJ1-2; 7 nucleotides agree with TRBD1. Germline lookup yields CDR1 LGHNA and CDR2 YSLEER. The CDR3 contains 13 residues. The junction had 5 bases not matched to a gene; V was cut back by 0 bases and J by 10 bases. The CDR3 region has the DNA TGCGCCAGCAGCCAAGAAGGGGGCGATTCCTACACCTTC. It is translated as CASSQEGGDSYTF.

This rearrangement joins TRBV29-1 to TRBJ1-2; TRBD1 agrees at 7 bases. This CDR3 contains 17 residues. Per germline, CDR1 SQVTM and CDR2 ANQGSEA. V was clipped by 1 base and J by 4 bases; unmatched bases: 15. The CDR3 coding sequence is TGCAGCGTTGAAGGCTCAAACCGACAGGGATTACGCTATGGCTACACCTTC. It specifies CSVEGSNRQGLRYGYTF.

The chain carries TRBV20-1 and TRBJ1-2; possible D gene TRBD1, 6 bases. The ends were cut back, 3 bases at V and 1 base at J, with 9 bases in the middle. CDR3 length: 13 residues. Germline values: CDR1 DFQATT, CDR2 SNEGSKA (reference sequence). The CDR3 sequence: CSASPRGNYGYTF. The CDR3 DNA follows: TGCAGTGCTAGCCCCAGGGGTAACTATGGCTACACCTTC.

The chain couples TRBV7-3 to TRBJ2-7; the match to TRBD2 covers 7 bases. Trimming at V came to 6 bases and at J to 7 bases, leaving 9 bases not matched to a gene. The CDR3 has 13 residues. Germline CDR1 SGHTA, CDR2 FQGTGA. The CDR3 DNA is TGTGCCAGCAGTCTAGCGGTCTGGGGAGAGCAGTACTTC. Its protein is CASSLAVWGEQYF. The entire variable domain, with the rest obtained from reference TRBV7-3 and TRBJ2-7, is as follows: GAGVSQTPSNKVTEKGKYVELRCDPISGHTALYWYRQSLGQGPEFLIYFQGTGAADDSGLPNDRFFAVRPEGSVSTLKIQRTERGDSAVYLCASSLAVWGEQYFGPGTRLTVT.

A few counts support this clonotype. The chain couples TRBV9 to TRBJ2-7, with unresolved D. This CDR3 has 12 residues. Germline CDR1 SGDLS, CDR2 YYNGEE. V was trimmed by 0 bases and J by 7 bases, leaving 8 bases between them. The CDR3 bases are TGTGCCAGCAGCGTAGAGGATGGGGAGCAGTACTTC. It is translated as CASSVEDGEQYF.

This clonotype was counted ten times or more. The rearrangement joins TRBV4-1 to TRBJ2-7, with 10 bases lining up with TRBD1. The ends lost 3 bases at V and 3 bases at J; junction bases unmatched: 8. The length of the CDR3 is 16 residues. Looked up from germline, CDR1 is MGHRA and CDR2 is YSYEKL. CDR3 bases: TGCGCCAGCAGCCAGGAGCCGAGGACAGGGGGCTACGAGCAGTACTTC. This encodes CASSQEPRTGGYEQYF.

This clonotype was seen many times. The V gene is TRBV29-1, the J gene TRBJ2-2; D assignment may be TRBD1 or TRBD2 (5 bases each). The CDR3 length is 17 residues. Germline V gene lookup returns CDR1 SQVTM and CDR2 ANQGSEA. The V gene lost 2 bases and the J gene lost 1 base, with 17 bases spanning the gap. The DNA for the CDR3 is TGCAGCGTTGAATCGGGACCCCACACAGGGAACACCGGGGAGCTGTTTTTT. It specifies CSVESGPHTGNTGELFF.

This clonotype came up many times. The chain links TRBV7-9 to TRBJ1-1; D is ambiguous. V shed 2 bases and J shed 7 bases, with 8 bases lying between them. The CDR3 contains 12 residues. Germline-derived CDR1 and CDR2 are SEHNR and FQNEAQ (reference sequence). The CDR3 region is CASSLWQDEAFF. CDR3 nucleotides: TGTGCCAGCAGCTTATGGCAGGATGAAGCTTTCTTT.

This chain's CDR3 is CAISPGTENQPQHF. The CDR3, as DNA: TGTGCCATCAGTCCCGGGACAGAGAATCAGCCCCAGCATTTT. The rearrangement uses TRBV10-3 and TRBJ1-5; 7 bases line up with TRBD1. The CDR3 spans 14 residues. The V and J ends lost 5 bases and 4 bases, in that order; junction bases with no gene match: 5. Germline CDR1 is ENHRY and CDR2 is SYGVKD.

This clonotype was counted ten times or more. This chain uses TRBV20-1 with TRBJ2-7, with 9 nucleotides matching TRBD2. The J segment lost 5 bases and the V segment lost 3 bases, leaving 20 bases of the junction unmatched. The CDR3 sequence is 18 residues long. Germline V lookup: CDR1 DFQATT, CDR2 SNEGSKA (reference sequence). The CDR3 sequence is CSASGAGGPASSNDEQYF. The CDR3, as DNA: TGCAGTGCTAGTGGTGCGGGAGGGCCAGCTAGTTCCAACGACGAGCAGTACTTC.

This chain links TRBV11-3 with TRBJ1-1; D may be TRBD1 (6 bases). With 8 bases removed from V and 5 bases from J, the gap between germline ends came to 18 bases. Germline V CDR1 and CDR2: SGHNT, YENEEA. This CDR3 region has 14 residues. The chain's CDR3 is CASSPPQGRTEAFF. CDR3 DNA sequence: TGTGCCAGCTCACCCCCACAGGGAAGAACTGAAGCTTTCTTT.

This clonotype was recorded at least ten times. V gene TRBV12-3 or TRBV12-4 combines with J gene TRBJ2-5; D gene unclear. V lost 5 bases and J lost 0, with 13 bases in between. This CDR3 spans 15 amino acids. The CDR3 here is CASSPLPLYQETQYF. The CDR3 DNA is TGTGCCAGCAGTCCCCTCCCCTTGTACCAAGAGACCCAGTACTTC.

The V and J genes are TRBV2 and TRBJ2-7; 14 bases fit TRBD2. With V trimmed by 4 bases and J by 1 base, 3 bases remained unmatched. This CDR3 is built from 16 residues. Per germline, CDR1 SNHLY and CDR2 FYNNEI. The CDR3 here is CASSGLAGGPSYEQYF. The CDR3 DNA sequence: TGTGCCAGCAGTGGACTAGCGGGAGGGCCTTCCTACGAGCAGTACTTC.

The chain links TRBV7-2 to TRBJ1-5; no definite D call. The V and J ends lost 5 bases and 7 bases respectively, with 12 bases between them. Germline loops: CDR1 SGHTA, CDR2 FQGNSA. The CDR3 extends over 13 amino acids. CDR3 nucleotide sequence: TGTGCCAGCAGCGCATTAGCGGGACAGCCCCAGCATTTT. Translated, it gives CASSALAGQPQHF.

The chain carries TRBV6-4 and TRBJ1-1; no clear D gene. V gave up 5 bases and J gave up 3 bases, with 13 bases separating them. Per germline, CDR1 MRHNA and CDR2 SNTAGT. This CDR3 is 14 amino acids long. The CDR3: CASSPLSGDTEAFF. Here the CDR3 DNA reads TGTGCCAGCAGTCCCCTTAGCGGGGACACTGAAGCTTTCTTT.

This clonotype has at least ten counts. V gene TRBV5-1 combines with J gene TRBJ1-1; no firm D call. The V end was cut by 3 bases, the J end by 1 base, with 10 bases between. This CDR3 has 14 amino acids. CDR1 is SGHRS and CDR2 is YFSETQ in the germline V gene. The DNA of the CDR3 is TGCGCCAGCAGCTATACCTCGGGGAACACTGAAGCTTTCTTT. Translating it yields CASSYTSGNTEAFF.

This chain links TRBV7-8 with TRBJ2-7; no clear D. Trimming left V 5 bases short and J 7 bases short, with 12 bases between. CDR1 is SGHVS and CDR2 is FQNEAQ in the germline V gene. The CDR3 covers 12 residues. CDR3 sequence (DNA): TGTGCCAGCAGCCTAGGCAACAATGAGCAGTACTTC. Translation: CASSLGNNEQYF.